These 21 T cell receptor beta chains were sequenced from one sample in a study of glioma-infiltrating T cells. Amplification of TCR alpha and beta CDR3 regions from RNA used iRepertoire nested multiplex PCR. TCRdb independently ran MiXCR on the multiplex PCR reads; one entry per CDR3 protein. The data show about 130,000 distinct CDR3 sequences, around 23% seen once. The sequenced material came from glioma tissue, nonneoplastic brain tissue, or PBMCs (not recorded which). The receptor set was obtained from a human donor with low-grade glioma or glioblastoma, undergoing nonglioma brain surgery, or in good health (not recorded which).

This clonotype was detected many times. The chain has TRBV20-1 and TRBJ2-3; 8 bases are shared with TRBD2. Trimming took 0 bases from V and 1 from J; bases not matched to a gene: 3. Germline CDR1 is DFQATT and CDR2 is SNEGSKA (reference sequence). The CDR3 covers 15 residues. Here the CDR3 reads CSARDGTRGTDTQYF. The CDR3 region has the DNA TGCAGTGCTAGAGATGGGACTAGGGGCACAGATACGCAGTATTTT.

The sample holds many counts of this clonotype. The chain uses TRBV25-1 and TRBJ1-2; 9 positions match TRBD1. The germline V gene encodes CDR1 MGHDK and CDR2 SYGVNS. The CDR3 contains 14 residues. The ends lost 2 bases at V and 4 bases at J; junction bases unmatched: 2. The DNA of the CDR3 is TGTGCCAGCAGTGAACCGGGACAGGGCTATGGCTACACCTTC. The encoded protein is CASSEPGQGYGYTF.

V usage is TRBV6-6 and J usage is TRBJ2-3; no clear D gene. Germline CDR1 and CDR2: MNHNY and SVGAGI (reference sequence). V shed 0 bases and J shed 3 bases, with 13 bases lying between them. The CDR3 runs to 16 residues. The CDR3 is CASSYSRYPVTDTQYF. CDR3 in DNA: TGTGCCAGCAGTTACTCAAGGTACCCGGTTACAGATACGCAGTATTTT.

A word on this clonotype: A clone one base away is much larger, so this may be a read error. This chain joins TRBV20-1 and TRBJ2-3, with D possibly being TRBD1 or TRBD2 (5 bases each). This CDR3 is built from 15 residues. Trimming shortened V by 3 bases and J by 2 bases, and 15 bases separated the two germline ends. Germline CDR1 is DFQATT and CDR2 is SNEGSKA (reference sequence). CDR3 amino acids: CSASVGVHVTDTQYF. CDR3 DNA: TGCAGTGCTAGTGTGGGGGTCCACGTCACAGATACGCAGTATTTT.

This clonotype was found many times. The V gene is TRBV20-1, the J gene TRBJ1-5; 9 positions match TRBD1. J was trimmed by 10 bases and V by 0 bases; bases with no gene match: 10. The CDR3 sequence is 15 residues long. Germline V CDR1 and CDR2: DFQATT, SNEGSKA (reference sequence). CDR3: CSARDAGTGTYPQHF. For the CDR3, the DNA is TGCAGTGCTAGAGATGCAGGGACAGGGACCTACCCCCAGCATTTT.

This clonotype was counted between two and nine times. This chain joins TRBV20-1 and TRBJ2-1; 9 bases map to TRBD2. The V segment lost 3 bases and the J segment 7 bases; nucleotides outside the gene matches: 13. Looked up from germline, CDR1 is DFQATT and CDR2 is SNEGSKA (reference sequence). CDR3 length equals 16 residues. CDR3 residues: CSASEAQRGVANEQFF. DNA of the CDR3: TGCAGTGCTAGCGAAGCTCAGCGGGGGGTCGCGAATGAGCAGTTCTTC.

This rearrangement joins TRBV7-2 to TRBJ1-4; tentatively, D is TRBD1 (6 bases). The CDR3 contains 14 residues. Per germline, CDR1 SGHTA and CDR2 FQGNSA. V was pared by 3 bases and J by 4 bases, with 9 bases between. The CDR3 DNA follows: TGTGCCAGCAGCTTGGACAGCGTTAATGAAAAACTGTTTTTT. Its protein product is CASSLDSVNEKLFF. Variable domain in full (rest from reference TRBV7-2 and TRBJ1-4): GAGVSQSPSNKVTEKGKDVELRCDPISGHTALYWYRQSLGQGLEFLIYFQGNSAPDKSGLPSDRFSAERTGGSVSTLTIQRTQQEDSAVYLCASSLDSVNEKLFFGSGTQLSVL.

The chain uses TRBV27 and TRBJ2-5, with D perhaps TRBD1 (6 bases). Germline CDR1 reads MNHEY; CDR2 reads SMNVEV (reference sequence). The CDR3 is 17 amino acids. V was cut by 4 bases and J by 3 bases, with 21 bases left in between. DNA for the CDR3: TGTGCCAGCAGTTCAGGGGTCTTAGGGACCACTAAAGAGACCCAGTACTTC. Protein product: CASSSGVLGTTKETQYF.

The chain employs TRBV6-1 and TRBJ2-2; 8 nucleotides align to TRBD1. CDR1 and CDR2 from the germline V gene are MNHNS and SASEGT. V lost 6 bases and J lost 8; bases outside the gene matches: 5. CDR3 length: 13 residues. DNA of the CDR3: TGTGCCAGCAGCCCAGGGGGCGGGGGGGAGCTGTTTTTT. Translated: CASSPGGGGELFF.

This clonotype came up a few times. The V and J genes are TRBV19 and TRBJ1-1; D is undetermined. CDR1 is LNHDA, CDR2 SQIVND, per germline (reference sequence). The CDR3 has 14 residues. V dropped 3 bases and J dropped 1 base, with 9 bases sitting between them. Written as DNA, the CDR3 is TGTGCCAGTAGTATTACCGGTGGGAACACTGAAGCTTTCTTT. Its protein is CASSITGGNTEAFF. Combining the CDR3 with reference TRBV19 and TRBJ1-1 gives the whole variable domain DGGITQSPKYLFRKEGQNVTLSCEQNLNHDAMYWYRQDPGQGLRLIYYSQIVNDFQKGDIAEGYSVSREKKESFPLTVTSAQKNPTAFYLCASSITGGNTEAFFGQGTRLTVV.

In this sample, this clonotype turned up a few times. The V and J genes are TRBV18 and TRBJ2-1; 7 bases fit TRBD1. The CDR3 has 12 amino acids. In germline, CDR1 is KGHSH, CDR2 LQKENI. V dropped 3 bases and J dropped 10; count of bases not matched to a gene: 3. CDR3 residues: CASSPRQGEQFF. In nucleotides, the CDR3 is TGTGCCAGCTCACCTCGACAGGGCGAGCAGTTCTTC.

The sample holds many counts of this clonotype. The rearrangement joins TRBV20-1 to TRBJ1-3; D might be TRBD1 (5 bases). CDR1 and CDR2 from the germline V gene are DFQATT and SNEGSKA (reference sequence). The CDR3 runs 13 residues. CDR3 protein: CSSGGAQGNTIYF. CDR3 sequence (DNA): TGCAGCTCCGGGGGTGCTCAAGGAAACACCATATATTTT.

The chain combines TRBV7-3 with TRBJ2-3; 12 bases map to TRBD2. This CDR3 has 15 residues. V lost 4 bases, J lost 6 bases, and 5 bases stayed unmatched. Looked up from germline, CDR1 is SGHTA and CDR2 is FQGTGA. CDR3 sequence (DNA): TGTGCCAGCAGCTCTAGCGGGGGGGTCGTGGATACGCAGTATTTT. This codes for CASSSSGGVVDTQYF.

Comment on this clonotype: This may be a read error, as it is one base from a much larger clone. V is TRBV6-2 or TRBV6-3 and J is TRBJ1-1; no clear D. The germline V gene encodes CDR1 MNHEY and CDR2 SVGEGT. The CDR3 loop spans 13 amino acids. Written as DNA, the CDR3 is TGTGCCAGCCGCATCGGCCTGAACGCTGAAGCTTTCTTT. Protein: CASRIGLNAEAFF.

This clonotype was seen a handful of times. The chain combines TRBV6-1 with TRBJ1-5; 10 positions agree with TRBD1. The CDR3 totals 15 residues. V lost 6 bases to trimming and J lost 2 bases; unmatched junction nucleotides: 4. CDR1 and CDR2 from the germline V gene are MNHNS and SASEGT. The CDR3 DNA sequence: TGTGCCAGCAGGACAGGGGGCCTGGGCAATCAGCCCCAGCATTTT. This encodes CASRTGGLGNQPQHF.

As for this clonotype: A much larger clone lies a single base off, so this may be a read error. The gene calls are TRBV4-1 and TRBJ1-2, with D possibly TRBD1 on 5 matching bases. CDR1 MGHRA and CDR2 YSYEKL come from the germline V gene. V lost 5 bases and J 6 bases, leaving 13 bases between the germline ends. The CDR3 sequence is 13 residues long. The CDR3 spells CASSYAGLDGYTF. The CDR3 nucleotides read TGCGCCAGCAGCTACGCAGGGTTGGATGGCTACACCTTC.

On this clonotype itself: One end of the junction does not line up with germline, which may come from a read error. This chain uses TRBV14 with TRBJ2-3; 9 nucleotides line up with TRBD1. CDR3 size: 12 residues. Germline assignment: CDR1 SGHDN and CDR2 FVKESK. This chain's CDR3 is CASSQDGTGRSF. The DNA of the CDR3 is TGTGCCAGCAGCCAGGACGGGACAGGGAGAAGTTTT.

For this clonotype: The junction departs from germline at one end; a sequencing error may be responsible. The CDR3 DNA is TGCGCCAACAGCTTGGTCGCAGGAAACACTGAAGCTTTCTTT. This codes for CANSLVAGNTEAFF. The chain combines TRBV5-1 with TRBJ1-1; D remains unclear. The CDR3 is 14 residues long. Germline-derived CDR1 and CDR2 are SGHRS and YFSETQ.

This chain joins TRBV7-9 and TRBJ2-5; 8 positions agree with TRBD1. This CDR3 comprises 15 residues. The junction had 5 bases not matched to a gene; V was cut back by 0 bases and J by 5 bases. Germline CDR1 is SEHNR and CDR2 is FQNEAQ (reference sequence). The CDR3 coding sequence is TGTGCCAGCAGCTTAGCTGGCAGGGGGCCGGAGACCCAGTACTTC. Translated: CASSLAGRGPETQYF.

CDR3 DNA sequence: TGTGCCAGCAGCTTTACCGCCACAAGGTCGGATGAGCAGTTCTTC. Translated, it gives CASSFTATRSDEQFF. V gene TRBV7-9 combines with J gene TRBJ2-1; D is unclear. Germline CDR1 and CDR2: SEHNR and FQNEAQ (reference sequence). V shed 3 bases and J shed 8 bases, with 17 bases lying between them. The CDR3 is 15 amino acids.

This clonotype was seen repeatedly, ten times or more. The chain combines TRBV27 with TRBJ1-5, with a possible D match to TRBD1 (6 bases). Trimming took 8 bases from V and 2 from J, leaving 19 bases between them. CDR1 is MNHEY, CDR2 SMNVEV, per germline (reference sequence). CDR3 length: 16 amino acids. Here the CDR3 reads CASGGGSPLGNQPQHF. The CDR3 coding sequence is TGTGCCAGCGGGGGGGGCAGCCCCCTGGGCAATCAGCCCCAGCATTTT.